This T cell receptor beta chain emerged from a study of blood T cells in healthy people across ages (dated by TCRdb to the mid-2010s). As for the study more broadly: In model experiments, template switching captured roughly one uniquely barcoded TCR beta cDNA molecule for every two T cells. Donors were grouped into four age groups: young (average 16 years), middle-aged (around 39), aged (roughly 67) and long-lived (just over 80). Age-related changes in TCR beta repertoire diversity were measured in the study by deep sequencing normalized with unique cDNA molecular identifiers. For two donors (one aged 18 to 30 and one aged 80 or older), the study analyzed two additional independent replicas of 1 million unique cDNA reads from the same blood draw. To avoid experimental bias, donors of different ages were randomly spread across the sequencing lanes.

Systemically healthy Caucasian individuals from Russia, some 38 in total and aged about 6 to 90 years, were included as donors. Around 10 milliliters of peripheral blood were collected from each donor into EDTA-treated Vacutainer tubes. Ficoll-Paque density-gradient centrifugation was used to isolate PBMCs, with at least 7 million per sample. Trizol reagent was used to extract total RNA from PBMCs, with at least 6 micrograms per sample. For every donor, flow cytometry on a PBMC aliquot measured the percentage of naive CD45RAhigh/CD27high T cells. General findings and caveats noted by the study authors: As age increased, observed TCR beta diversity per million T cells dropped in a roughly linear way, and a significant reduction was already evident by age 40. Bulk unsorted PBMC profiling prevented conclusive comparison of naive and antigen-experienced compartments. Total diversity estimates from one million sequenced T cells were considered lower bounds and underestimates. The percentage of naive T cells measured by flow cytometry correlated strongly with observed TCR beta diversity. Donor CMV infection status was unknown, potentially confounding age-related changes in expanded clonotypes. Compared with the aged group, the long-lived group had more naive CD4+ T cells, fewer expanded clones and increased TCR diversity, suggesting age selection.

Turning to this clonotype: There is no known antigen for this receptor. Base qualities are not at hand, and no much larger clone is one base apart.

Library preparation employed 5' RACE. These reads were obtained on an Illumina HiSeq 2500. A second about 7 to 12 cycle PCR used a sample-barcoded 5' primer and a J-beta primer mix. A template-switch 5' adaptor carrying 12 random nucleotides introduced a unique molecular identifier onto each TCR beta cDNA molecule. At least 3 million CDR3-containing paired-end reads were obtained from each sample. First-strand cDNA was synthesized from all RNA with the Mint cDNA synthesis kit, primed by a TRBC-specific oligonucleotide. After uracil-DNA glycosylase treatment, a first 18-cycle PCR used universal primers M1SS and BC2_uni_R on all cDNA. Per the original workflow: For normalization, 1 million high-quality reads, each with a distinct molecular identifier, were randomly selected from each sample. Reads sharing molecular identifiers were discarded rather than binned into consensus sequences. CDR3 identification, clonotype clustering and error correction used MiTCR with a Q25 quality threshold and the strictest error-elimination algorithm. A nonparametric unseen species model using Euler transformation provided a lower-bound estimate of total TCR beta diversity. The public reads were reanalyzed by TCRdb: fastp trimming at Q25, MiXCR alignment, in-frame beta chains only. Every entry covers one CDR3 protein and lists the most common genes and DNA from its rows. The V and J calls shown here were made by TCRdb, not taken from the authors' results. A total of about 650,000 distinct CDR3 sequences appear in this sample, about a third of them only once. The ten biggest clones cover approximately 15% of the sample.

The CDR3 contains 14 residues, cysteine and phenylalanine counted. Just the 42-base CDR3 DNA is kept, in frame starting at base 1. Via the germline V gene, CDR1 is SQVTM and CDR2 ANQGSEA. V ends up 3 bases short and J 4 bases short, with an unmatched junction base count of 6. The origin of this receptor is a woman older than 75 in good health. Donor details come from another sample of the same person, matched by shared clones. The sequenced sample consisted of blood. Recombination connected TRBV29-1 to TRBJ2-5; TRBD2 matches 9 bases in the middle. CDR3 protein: CSVEGSGRVETQYF. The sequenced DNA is TGCAGCGTTGAGGGTAGCGGGAGAGTAGAGACCCAGTACTTC.